This TCR beta chain was found in a study of blood T cell repertoires in COVID-19. Across the whole study: COVID-19 samples from acute and convalescent phases originated in the United States, Italy and Spain. T cells, B-cell-depleted T cells, or PBMCs supplied cDNA or gDNA.

Followed longitudinally, the Seattle patients had been enrolled during active infection. As originally analysed: Nucleated cell counts were estimated from reference gene primer amplification. Assay: immunoSEQ multiplex PCR; the TCRdb copy retains only in-frame clones and omits some. Clonal size and the V and J genes are those of that table, whereas D and trimming came from the DNA. The sample yields over 150,000 clones, roughly 80% seen once. Sequencing was carried out using peripheral blood. The clonotype comes from a woman in her fifties or sixties with COVID-19, enrolled during active disease.

CDR3 DNA sequence: TGTGCCAGCAGCCCGGACAGAAATCAGCCCCAGCATTTT. Translation gives CASSPDRNQPQHF. The chain links TRBV9 to TRBJ1-5; possibly TRBD1 for D (6 bases). CDR1 and CDR2 (germline): SGDLS, YYNGEE. Trimming took 4 bases from V and 4 from J, leaving 9 bases between them. The CDR3 totals 13 residues.